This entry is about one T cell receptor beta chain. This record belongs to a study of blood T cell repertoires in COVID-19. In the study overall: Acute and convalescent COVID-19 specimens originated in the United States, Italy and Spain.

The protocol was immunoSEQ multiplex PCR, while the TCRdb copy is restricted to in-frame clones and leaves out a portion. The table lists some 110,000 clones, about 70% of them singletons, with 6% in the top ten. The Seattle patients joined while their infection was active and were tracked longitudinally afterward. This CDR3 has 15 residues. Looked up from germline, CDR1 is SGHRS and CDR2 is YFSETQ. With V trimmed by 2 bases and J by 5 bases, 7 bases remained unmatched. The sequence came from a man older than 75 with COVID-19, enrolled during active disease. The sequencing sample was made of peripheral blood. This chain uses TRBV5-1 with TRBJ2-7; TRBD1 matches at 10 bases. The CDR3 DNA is TGCGCCAGCAGCTTTGGGGGACAGGGGTTCGACGAGCAGTACTTC. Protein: CASSFGGQGFDEQYF.